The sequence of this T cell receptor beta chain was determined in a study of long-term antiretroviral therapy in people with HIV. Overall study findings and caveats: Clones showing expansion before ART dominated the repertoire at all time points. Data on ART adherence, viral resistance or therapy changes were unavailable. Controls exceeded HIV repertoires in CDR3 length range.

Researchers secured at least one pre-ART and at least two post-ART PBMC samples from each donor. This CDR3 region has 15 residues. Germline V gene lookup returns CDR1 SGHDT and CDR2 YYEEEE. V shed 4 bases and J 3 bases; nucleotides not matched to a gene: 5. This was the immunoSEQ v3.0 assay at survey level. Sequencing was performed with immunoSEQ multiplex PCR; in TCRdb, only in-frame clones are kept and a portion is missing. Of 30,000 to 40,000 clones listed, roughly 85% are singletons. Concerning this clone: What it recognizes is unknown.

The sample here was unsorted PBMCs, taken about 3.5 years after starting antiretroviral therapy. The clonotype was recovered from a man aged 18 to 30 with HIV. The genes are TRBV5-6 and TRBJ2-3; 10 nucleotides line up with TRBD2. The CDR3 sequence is CASSPAGGLTDTQYF. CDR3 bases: TGTGCCAGCAGCCCAGCGGGGGGGCTAACAGATACGCAGTATTTT.